This T cell receptor (beta chain) was identified in a study of vaccination effects on CD4 cells after COVID-19. Concerning this clone: Its antigen is unidentified.

This table comes from immunoSEQ multiplex PCR, and its TCRdb copy is limited to in-frame clones, with some not included. Of approximately 74,000 clones in the sample, roughly four fifths were seen once. Culture lasted roughly 9 days before CD4+ T cell isolation. Vaccine administered to participants consisted of two doses of either BNT162b2 or mRNA-1273. Absence of prior SARS-CoV-2 infection characterized the vaccine recipients, who showed negative nucleocapsid antibodies. Both day 3 and day 7 saw half the medium replaced with IL-2 medium. With V trimmed by 5 bases and J by 9 bases, 9 bases remained unmatched. The CDR3 consists of 13 residues. The germline V gene encodes CDR1 MNHNY and CDR2 SVGAGI (reference sequence).

The TCR sequence derives from a human donor who received a COVID-19 vaccine. The V and J genes are TRBV6-6 and TRBJ1-1; 7 bases match TRBD1. Sequencing used CD4+ T cells from PBMCs cultured without peptide, obtained after COVID-19 vaccination. CDR3 nucleotide sequence: TGTGCCAGCAGTGCTCCCGGACAGGTAAAAGCTTTCTTT. Its protein product is CASSAPGQVKAFF.